In this sample, the clone carrying this T cell receptor beta chain turned up a few times. Its cognate antigen is unknown. TCR beta libraries were made by quantitative 5'-RACE with molecular barcodes. TCRdb reprocessed the 5' RACE reads via MiXCR and lists one record per CDR3 protein. The sample lists around 280,000 distinct CDR3 sequences; about 20% were seen once. This record comes from a study of CD8 T cells in ankylosing spondylitis. Overall study findings and caveats: Several highly homologous variants made up a TCR beta motif, and this motif appeared characteristic of ankylosing spondylitis blood. Disease-linked clones reportedly showed significant enrichment in matched ankylosing spondylitis synovial fluid.

The CDR3 is 16 amino acids. The germline CDR1 and CDR2 sequences are SGDLS and YYNGEE. Unmatched junction bases numbered 3, after V lost 3 bases and J lost 0 bases. The TCR comes from a male donor with ankylosing spondylitis or in good health (not recorded which). This sequence joins TRBV9 and TRBJ2-6, with 7 positions matching TRBD1. Material: blood, either unsorted or a sorted T cell fraction (not recorded which). The CDR3 region has the DNA TGTGCCAGCAGCGCCGGGACAGTCTCTGGGGCCAACGTCCTGACTTTC. This encodes CASSAGTVSGANVLTF.